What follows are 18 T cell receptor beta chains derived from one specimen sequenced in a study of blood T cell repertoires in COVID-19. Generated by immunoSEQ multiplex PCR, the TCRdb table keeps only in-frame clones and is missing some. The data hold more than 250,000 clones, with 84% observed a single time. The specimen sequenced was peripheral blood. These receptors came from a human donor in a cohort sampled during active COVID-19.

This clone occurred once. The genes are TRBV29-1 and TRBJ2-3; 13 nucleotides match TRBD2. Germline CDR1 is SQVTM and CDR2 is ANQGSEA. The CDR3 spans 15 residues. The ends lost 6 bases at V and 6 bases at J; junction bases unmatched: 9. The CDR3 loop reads CSVDGTSGAPDTQYF. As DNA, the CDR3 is TGCAGCGTGGACGGGACTAGCGGGGCCCCGGATACGCAGTATTTT.

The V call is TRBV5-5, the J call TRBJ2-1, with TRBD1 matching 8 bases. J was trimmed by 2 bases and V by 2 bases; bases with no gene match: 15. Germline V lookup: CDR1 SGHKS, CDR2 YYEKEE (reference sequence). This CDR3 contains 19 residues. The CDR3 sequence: CASSLGRGQLSGAYNEQFF. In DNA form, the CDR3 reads TGTGCCAGCAGCTTAGGCAGGGGGCAATTGAGCGGAGCCTACAATGAGCAGTTCTTC.

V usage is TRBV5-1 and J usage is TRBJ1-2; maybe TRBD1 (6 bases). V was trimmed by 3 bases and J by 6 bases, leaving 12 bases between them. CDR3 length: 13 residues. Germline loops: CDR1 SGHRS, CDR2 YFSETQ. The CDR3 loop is CASSSWTDNGYTF. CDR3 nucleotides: TGCGCCAGCAGCTCCTGGACAGATAATGGCTACACCTTC.

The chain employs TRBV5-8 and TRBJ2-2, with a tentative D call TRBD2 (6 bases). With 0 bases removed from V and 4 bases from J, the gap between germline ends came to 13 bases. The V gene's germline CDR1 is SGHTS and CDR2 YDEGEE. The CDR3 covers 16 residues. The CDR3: CASSLEGGRSTGELFF. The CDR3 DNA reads TGTGCCAGCAGCTTGGAGGGAGGAAGGAGCACCGGGGAGCTGTTTTTT.

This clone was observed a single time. The CDR3, as DNA: TGTGCCAGCAGTCCACTAGGAGGCGCCCAAGAGACCCAGTACTTC. Encoded protein: CASSPLGGAQETQYF. The J gene is TRBJ2-5, the V gene TRBV27; a possible D gene is TRBD2 (5 bases). Germline V gene sequence: CDR1 MNHEY, CDR2 SMNVEV (reference sequence). V was cut by 5 bases and J by 1 base, with 14 bases left in between. The CDR3 is 15 amino acids.

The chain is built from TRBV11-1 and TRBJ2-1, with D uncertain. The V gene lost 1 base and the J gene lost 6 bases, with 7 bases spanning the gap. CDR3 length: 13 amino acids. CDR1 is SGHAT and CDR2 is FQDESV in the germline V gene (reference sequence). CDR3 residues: CASSLETANEQFF. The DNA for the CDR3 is TGTGCCAGCAGCTTAGAAACAGCCAATGAGCAGTTCTTC.

The CDR3 loop reads CATSTQGRSNQPQHF. CDR3 DNA sequence: TGTGCCACCAGCACACAGGGGAGGAGCAATCAGCCCCAGCATTTT. This chain uses TRBV15 with TRBJ1-5, with 7 bases lining up with TRBD1. The CDR3 has 15 residues. Germline V gene data show CDR1 as LNHNV and CDR2 as YYDKDF (reference sequence). The trim removed 4 bases at V and 1 base at J, leaving 4 bases unmatched.

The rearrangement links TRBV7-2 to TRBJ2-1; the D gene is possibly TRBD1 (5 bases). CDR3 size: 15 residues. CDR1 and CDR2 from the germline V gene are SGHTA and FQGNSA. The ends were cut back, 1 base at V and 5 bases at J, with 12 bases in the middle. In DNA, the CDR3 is TGTGCCAGCAGCTTAGGGGGCTTTTGGGACAATGAGCAGTTCTTC. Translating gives CASSLGGFWDNEQFF.

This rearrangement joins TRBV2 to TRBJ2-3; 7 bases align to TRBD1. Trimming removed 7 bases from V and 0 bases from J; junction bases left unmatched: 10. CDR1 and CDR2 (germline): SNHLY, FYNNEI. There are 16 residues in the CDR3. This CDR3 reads CASILIQGRSTDTQYF. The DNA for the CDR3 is TGTGCCAGCATTCTAATACAGGGGCGTAGCACAGATACGCAGTATTTT.

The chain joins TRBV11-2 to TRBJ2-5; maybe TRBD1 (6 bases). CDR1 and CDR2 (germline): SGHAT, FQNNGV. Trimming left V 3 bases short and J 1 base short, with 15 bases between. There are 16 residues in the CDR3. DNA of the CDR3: TGTGCCAGCAGCTTGGGCGCTCAGGGGCTCCAAGAGACCCAGTACTTC. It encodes CASSLGAQGLQETQYF.

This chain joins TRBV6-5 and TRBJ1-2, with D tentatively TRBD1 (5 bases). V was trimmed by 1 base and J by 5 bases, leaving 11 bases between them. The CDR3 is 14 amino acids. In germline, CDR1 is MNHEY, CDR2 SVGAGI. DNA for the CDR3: TGTGCCAGCAGTTACTGGGGAGGGGAGTATGGCTACACCTTC. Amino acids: CASSYWGGEYGYTF.

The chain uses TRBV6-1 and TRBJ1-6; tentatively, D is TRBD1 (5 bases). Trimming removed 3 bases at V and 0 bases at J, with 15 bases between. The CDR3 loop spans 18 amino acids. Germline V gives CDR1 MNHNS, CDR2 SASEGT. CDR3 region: CASSDIKGVGSYNSPLHF. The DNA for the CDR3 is TGTGCCAGCAGTGACATAAAAGGGGTTGGCTCCTATAATTCACCCCTCCACTTT.

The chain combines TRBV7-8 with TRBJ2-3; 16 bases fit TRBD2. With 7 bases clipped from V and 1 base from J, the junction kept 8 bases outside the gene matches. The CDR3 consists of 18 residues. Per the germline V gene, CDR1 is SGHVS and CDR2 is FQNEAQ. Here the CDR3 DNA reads TGTGCCAGCACCCTTGGGACTAGCGGGGGGGCGGGCACAGATACGCAGTATTTT. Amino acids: CASTLGTSGGAGTDTQYF.

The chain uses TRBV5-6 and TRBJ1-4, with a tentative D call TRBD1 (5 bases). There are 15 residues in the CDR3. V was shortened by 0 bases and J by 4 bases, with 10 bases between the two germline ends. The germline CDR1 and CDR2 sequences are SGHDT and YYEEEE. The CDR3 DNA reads TGTGCCAGCAGCTTGGGGGGCAGGAGTAATGAAAAACTGTTTTTT. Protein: CASSLGGRSNEKLFF.

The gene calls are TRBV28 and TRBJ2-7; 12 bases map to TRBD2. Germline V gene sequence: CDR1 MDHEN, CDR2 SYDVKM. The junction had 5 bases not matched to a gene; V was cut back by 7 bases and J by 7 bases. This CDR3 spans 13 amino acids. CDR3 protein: CASTSGGAQEQYF. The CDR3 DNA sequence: TGTGCCAGCACTAGCGGGGGGGCTCAAGAGCAGTACTTC.

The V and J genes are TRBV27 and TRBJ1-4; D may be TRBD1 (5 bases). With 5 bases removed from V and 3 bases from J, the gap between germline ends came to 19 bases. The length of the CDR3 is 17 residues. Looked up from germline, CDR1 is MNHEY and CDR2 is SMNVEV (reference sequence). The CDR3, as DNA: TGTGCCAGCAGTCCACCGGGGGGGTTGGCGGCTAATGAAAAACTGTTTTTT. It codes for CASSPPGGLAANEKLFF.

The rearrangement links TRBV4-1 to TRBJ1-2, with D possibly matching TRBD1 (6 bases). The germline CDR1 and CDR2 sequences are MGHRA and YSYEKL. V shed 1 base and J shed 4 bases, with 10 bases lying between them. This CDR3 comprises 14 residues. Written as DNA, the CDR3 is TGCGCCAGCAGCCAAGGACAGGCAGTCTATGGCTACACCTTC. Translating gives CASSQGQAVYGYTF.

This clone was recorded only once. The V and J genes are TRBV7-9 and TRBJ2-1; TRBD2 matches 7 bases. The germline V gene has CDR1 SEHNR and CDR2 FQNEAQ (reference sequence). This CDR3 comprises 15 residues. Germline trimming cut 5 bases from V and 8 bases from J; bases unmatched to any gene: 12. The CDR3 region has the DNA TGTGCCAGCAGCCCAGGCGGGGGTATTAGAGATGAGCAGTTCTTC. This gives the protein CASSPGGGIRDEQFF.